The present T cell receptor (beta chain) was sequenced within a study of identical twins. Whole-study results and caveats: For zero-insertion analyses, partial confounding could come from invariant MAIT and iNKT cells.

As regards this clonotype: Its antigen remains unknown. The junction and the germline gene differ at one end; a read error may be behind it.

Template switching, a step in the protocol, added a universal primer site, and cDNA carried unique molecular identifiers. TCRdb analysed the 5' RACE reads with MiXCR anew, one entry per CDR3 protein. The repertoire consists of 1.5 million to 2 million distinct CDR3 sequences, with about 32% occurring once and the leading ten covering 0.25% to 0.3%. This CDR3 is built from 15 residues. Germline V gene data show CDR1 as DFQATT and CDR2 as SNEGSKA (reference sequence). The sequence was obtained from a newborn girl in good health. V and J are TRBV20-1 and TRBJ2-3; 8 bases line up with TRBD2. Sequencing input: cord blood. This CDR3 is CSASPAGELTGTQYF. The DNA for the CDR3 is TGCAGTGCTAGCCCAGCGGGAGAGCTCACAGGTACGCAGTATTTT.